The present T cell receptor (beta chain) was sequenced within a study of cytotoxic CD8 clonotypes in ibrutinib-treated CLL. Clones were sequenced by immunoSEQ multiplex PCR, and TCRdb holds only the in-frame ones, with some missing. The sample lists under 300,000 clones, approximately 79% occurring once. The CDR3 consists of 11 residues. Per germline, CDR1 DFQATT and CDR2 SNEGSKA (reference sequence). Trimming took off 4 bases at V and 4 bases at J, with 7 bases between the two ends. The source of this sequence is a human donor with chronic lymphocytic leukemia. The material sequenced was PBMCs, taken at disease progression, from a patient treated with ibrutinib. This chain links TRBV20-1 with TRBJ1-1; no reliable D call. For the CDR3, the DNA is TGCAGTGCTAACAGCGTCACTGAAGCTTTCTTT. Encoded protein: CSANSVTEAFF.